The clone carrying this T cell receptor beta chain was observed a handful of times. As yet, its antigen is unknown. Germline V CDR1 and CDR2: KGHSH, LQKENI. The CDR3 is 16 residues long. V lost 4 bases, J lost 1 base, and 9 bases stayed unmatched. The data were obtained in a study of cytomegalovirus exposure and HLA in healthy donors. Regarding the study as a whole: As confirmed in vitro, a few CMV-associated chains were specific for CMV antigens.

The PCR had 60 Vbeta and 13 Jbeta primers. TCRdb's copy holds only in-frame clones and misses some; the assay was immunoSEQ multiplex PCR. The sample shows some 170,000 clones, about 75% of them seen only once. The receptor's source is a man in his forties in good health and CMV-seropositive. The sample was PBMCs. This chain links TRBV18 with TRBJ2-5; 7 bases agree with TRBD1. The CDR3 nucleotides are TGTGCCAGCTCACGTCGGACAGGTGAGGCCCAAGAGACCCAGTACTTC. This translates into CASSRRTGEAQETQYF. Using reference TRBV18 and TRBJ2-5 for the parts outside the CDR3, the full variable domain is NAGVMQNPRHLVRRRGQEARLRCSPMKGHSHVYWYRQLPEEGLKFMVYLQKENIIDESGMPKERFSAEFPKEGPSILRIQQVVRGDSAAYFCASSRRTGEAQETQYFGPGTRLLVL.